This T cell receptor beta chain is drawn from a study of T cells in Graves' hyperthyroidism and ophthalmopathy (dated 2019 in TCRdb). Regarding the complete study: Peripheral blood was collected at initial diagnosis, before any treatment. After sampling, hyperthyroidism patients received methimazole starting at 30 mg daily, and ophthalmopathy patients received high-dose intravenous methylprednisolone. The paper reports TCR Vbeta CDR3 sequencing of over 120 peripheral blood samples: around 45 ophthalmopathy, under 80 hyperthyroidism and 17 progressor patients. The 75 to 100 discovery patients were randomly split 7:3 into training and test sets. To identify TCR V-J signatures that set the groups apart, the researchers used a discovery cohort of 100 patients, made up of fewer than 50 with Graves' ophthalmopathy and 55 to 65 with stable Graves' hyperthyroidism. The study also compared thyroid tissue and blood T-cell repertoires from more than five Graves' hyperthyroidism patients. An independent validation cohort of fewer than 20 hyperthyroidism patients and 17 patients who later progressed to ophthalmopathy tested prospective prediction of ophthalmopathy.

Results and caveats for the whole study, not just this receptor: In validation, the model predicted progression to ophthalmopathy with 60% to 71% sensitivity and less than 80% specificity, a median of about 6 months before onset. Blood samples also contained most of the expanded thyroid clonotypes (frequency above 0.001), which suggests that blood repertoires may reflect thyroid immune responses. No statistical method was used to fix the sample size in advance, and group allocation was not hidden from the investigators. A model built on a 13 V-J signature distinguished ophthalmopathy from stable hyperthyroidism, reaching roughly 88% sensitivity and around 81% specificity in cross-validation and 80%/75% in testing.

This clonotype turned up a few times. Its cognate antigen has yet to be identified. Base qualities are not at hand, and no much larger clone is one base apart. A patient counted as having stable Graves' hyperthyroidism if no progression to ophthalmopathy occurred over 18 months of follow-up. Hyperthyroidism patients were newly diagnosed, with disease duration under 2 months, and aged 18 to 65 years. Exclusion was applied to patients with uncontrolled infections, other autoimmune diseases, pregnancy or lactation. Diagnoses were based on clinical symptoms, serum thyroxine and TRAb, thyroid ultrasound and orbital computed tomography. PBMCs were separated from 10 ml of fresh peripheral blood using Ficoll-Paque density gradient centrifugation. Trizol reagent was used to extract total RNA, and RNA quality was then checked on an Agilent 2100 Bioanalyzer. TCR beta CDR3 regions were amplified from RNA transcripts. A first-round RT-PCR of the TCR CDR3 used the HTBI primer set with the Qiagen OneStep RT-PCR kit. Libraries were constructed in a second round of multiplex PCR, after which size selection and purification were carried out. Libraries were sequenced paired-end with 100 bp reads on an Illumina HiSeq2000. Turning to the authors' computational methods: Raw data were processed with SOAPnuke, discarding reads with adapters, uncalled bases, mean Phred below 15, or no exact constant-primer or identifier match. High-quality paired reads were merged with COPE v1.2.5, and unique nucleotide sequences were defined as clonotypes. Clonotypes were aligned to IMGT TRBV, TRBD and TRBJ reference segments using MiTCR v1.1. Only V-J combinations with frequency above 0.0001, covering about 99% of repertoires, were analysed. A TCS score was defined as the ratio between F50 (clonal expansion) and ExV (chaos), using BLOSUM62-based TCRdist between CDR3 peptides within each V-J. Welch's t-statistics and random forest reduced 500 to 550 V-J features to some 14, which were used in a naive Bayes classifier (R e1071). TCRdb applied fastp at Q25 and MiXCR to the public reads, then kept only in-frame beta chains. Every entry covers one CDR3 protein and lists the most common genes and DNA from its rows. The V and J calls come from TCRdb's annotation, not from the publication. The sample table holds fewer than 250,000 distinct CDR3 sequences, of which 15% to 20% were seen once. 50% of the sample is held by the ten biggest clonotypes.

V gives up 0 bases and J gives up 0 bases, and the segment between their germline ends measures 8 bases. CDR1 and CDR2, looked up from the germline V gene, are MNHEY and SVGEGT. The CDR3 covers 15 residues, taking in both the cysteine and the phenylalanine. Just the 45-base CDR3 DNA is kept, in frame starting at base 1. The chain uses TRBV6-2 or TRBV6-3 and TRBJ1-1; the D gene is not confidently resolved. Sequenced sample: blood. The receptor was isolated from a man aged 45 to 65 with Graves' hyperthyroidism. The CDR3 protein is CASSYSREVNTEAFF. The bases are TGTGCCAGCAGTTACTCACGGGAAGTGAACACTGAAGCTTTCTTT.